This T cell receptor beta chain was recovered during a study of T cells after yellow fever vaccination. Across the whole study: For low cell numbers, libraries were made with SMART-Seq v4 Ultra Low Input. Study-wide points: Reappearance after the booster was seen for most primary-vaccination clones, at about 95% CD4 and less than 90% CD8.

This CDR3 is 16 amino acids long. Germline V gene data show CDR1 as SGHRS and CDR2 as YFSETQ. V was clipped by 0 bases and J by 5 bases, with 17 bases between them. Researchers made TCR cDNA using 5'RACE template switching, and this step added a universal primer site and UMIs. TCRdb fed the 5' RACE reads into MiXCR, producing one record per CDR3 protein. The data contain roughly 350,000 distinct CDR3 sequences, about 4% of them singletons. Comments on this clonotype: Its antigen is not identified.

Sample: PBMCs, taken 5 days after the yellow fever booster vaccination. The chain is built from TRBV5-1 and TRBJ2-5, with D perhaps matching TRBD1 (6 bases). This TCR came from a man aged 18 to 29 who received the YFV17D yellow fever vaccine. CDR3 loop: CASSLAVGAGEETQYF. In DNA, the CDR3 is TGCGCCAGCAGCTTGGCTGTGGGGGCCGGCGAGGAGACCCAGTACTTC.